The 12 T cell receptor beta chains reported below all come from one sample, sequenced in a study of cytomegalovirus exposure and HLA in healthy donors. PCR amplification relied on 60 Vbeta primers (plus 13 Jbeta primers). Repertoires were generated with immunoSEQ multiplex PCR, while TCRdb's copy carries only in-frame clones and drops some. The sample includes fewer than 250,000 clones, roughly 84% of them seen just once. The sequencing input was PBMCs. These receptors all stem from a human donor in good health.

A word on this clone: The junction shows a germline mismatch at one end, possibly a read error. The chain combines TRBV6-6 with TRBJ2-5, with 11 bases matching TRBD1. Germline V CDR1 and CDR2: MNHNY, SVGAGI (reference sequence). CDR3 length: 14 residues. CDR3 nucleotides: TGTGCCAGCAGTCTGGACAGGGGGCAAGGGACCCAGTACTTC. Translated: CASSLDRGQGTQYF.

V gene TRBV5-1 combines with J gene TRBJ2-3; TRBD2 matches 8 bases. The V segment lost 5 bases and the J segment 5 bases; nucleotides outside the gene matches: 10. The germline CDR1 and CDR2 sequences are SGHRS and YFSETQ. The CDR3 sequence is 15 residues long. As DNA, the CDR3 is TGCGCCAGCAGGGAAGCGGGACTAGGTGGAGATACGCAGTATTTT. Translation gives CASREAGLGGDTQYF.

V gene TRBV14 combines with J gene TRBJ2-2, with 11 positions matching TRBD2. V gave up 3 bases and J gave up 1 base; unmatched junction bases: 4. There are 17 residues in the CDR3. CDR1 SGHDN and CDR2 FVKESK come from the germline V gene. The CDR3 here is CASSQPGTSGNTGELFF. The CDR3 coding sequence is TGTGCCAGCAGCCAGCCTGGGACTAGCGGGAACACCGGGGAGCTGTTTTTT. Using reference TRBV14 and TRBJ2-2 for the parts outside the CDR3, the full variable domain is EAGVTQFPSHSVIEKGQTVTLRCDPISGHDNLYWYRRVMGKEIKFLLHFVKESKQDESGMPNNRFLAERTGGTYSTLKVQPAELEDSGVYFCASSQPGTSGNTGELFFGEGSRLTVL.

This chain links TRBV7-2 with TRBJ2-6; 11 positions match TRBD1. The CDR3 is 17 amino acids. The V and J ends lost 5 bases and 4 bases, in that order; junction bases with no gene match: 7. Per germline, CDR1 SGHTA and CDR2 FQGNSA. This CDR3 is CASSQDRGRGGANVLTF. The CDR3, as DNA: TGTGCCAGCAGCCAGGACAGGGGGCGGGGAGGGGCCAACGTCCTGACTTTC.

The chain couples TRBV11-2 to TRBJ1-1, with D possibly TRBD1 on 6 matching bases. V was trimmed by 4 bases and J by 0 bases, leaving 24 bases between them. The V gene's germline CDR1 is SGHAT and CDR2 FQNNGV. The CDR3 is 19 residues long. The CDR3 DNA reads as TGTGCCAGCAGCTCACTCAGGCCAGCAGGGGCGACCATGAACACTGAAGCTTTCTTT. As protein: CASSSLRPAGATMNTEAFF.

The CDR3 region is CASSPPSAGEFHEQYF. CDR3 bases: TGTGCCAGCTCACCACCGTCGGCGGGAGAGTTCCACGAGCAGTACTTC. This chain links TRBV18 with TRBJ2-7, with TRBD2 matching over 7 bases. Looked up from germline, CDR1 is KGHSH and CDR2 is LQKENI. The J segment lost 5 bases and the V segment lost 0 bases, leaving 10 bases of the junction unmatched. The CDR3 spans 16 residues.

The CDR3 nucleotides read TGTGCCAGCTTAAAAGCGGGAGCGGCAGATACGCAGTATTTT. It translates to CASLKAGAADTQYF. The chain employs TRBV11-2 and TRBJ2-3, with 8 bases matching TRBD2. Germline trimming cut 8 bases from V and 4 bases from J; bases unmatched to any gene: 8. Germline CDR1 is SGHAT and CDR2 is FQNNGV. This CDR3 has 14 residues. The variable domain in full, completed from reference TRBV11-2 and TRBJ2-3, reads EAGVAQSPRYKIIEKRQSVAFWCNPISGHATLYWYQQILGQGPKLLIQFQNNGVVDDSQLPKDRFSAERLKGVDSTLKIQPAKLEDSAVYLCASLKAGAADTQYFGPGTRLTVL.

This sequence joins TRBV4-3 and TRBJ2-1, with TRBD2 matching 7 bases. CDR3 size: 15 residues. Germline V lookup: CDR1 LGHNA, CDR2 YSLEER. The V segment lost 1 base and the J segment 8 bases; nucleotides outside the gene matches: 8. The CDR3 reads CASSQAGGRAYEQFF. The CDR3 DNA reads TGCGCCAGCAGCCAAGCTGGCGGGAGAGCCTATGAGCAGTTCTTC.

The rearrangement links TRBV27 to TRBJ2-7; weak D call: TRBD2 (5 bases). Trimming took off 5 bases at V and 9 bases at J, with 14 bases between the two ends. The length of the CDR3 is 12 residues. Germline V lookup: CDR1 MNHEY, CDR2 SMNVEV (reference sequence). The CDR3 DNA is TGTGCCAGCAGTCCCTCCATAGAGGGGCAGTACTTC. This translates into CASSPSIEGQYF.

The chain couples TRBV28 to TRBJ1-2, with unresolved D. The CDR3 loop spans 12 amino acids. V lost 1 base and J 6 bases, leaving 6 bases between the germline ends. From germline, CDR1 is MDHEN and CDR2 SYDVKM. CDR3 DNA: TGTGCCAGCAGTTTATCCCGGGATGGCTACACCTTC. Its protein is CASSLSRDGYTF.

This clone has only a few counts. The rearrangement joins TRBV7-2 to TRBJ1-2; possible D gene TRBD1, 5 bases. Germline V gene sequence: CDR1 SGHTA, CDR2 FQGNSA. The CDR3 is 12 residues long. Between the trimmed V and J ends, which lost 3 bases and 7 bases, there was a span of 9 bases. CDR3 sequence reads: CASSFSGFGYTF. CDR3 DNA: TGTGCCAGCAGCTTTTCAGGGTTTGGCTACACCTTC.

The chain links TRBV25-1 to TRBJ2-5; TRBD2 agrees at 7 bases. CDR1 and CDR2 (germline): MGHDK, SYGVNS. The CDR3 is made up of 14 amino acids. V lost 6 bases and J lost 11; bases outside the gene matches: 15. The CDR3 region has the DNA TGTGCCAGCAGCACCCTCCGGGAGGCAGAAGAGCAGTACTTC. Its translation is CASSTLREAEEQYF.